Listed here are 29 T cell receptor beta chains from one sample, sequenced in a study of blood T cell repertoires in COVID-19. Assay: immunoSEQ multiplex PCR; the TCRdb copy retains only in-frame clones and omits some. The sample lists 150,000 to 200,000 clones, approximately 80% occurring once. The specimen was peripheral blood. The receptors come from a man in his 60s with acute or convalescent COVID-19.

The V call is TRBV5-4, the J call TRBJ2-2; 10 bases agree with TRBD1. Germline V gene data show CDR1 as SGHNT and CDR2 as YYREEE (reference sequence). The CDR3 contains 16 residues. The junction had 3 bases not matched to a gene; V was cut back by 3 bases and J by 1 base. CDR3 sequence: CASSSRDRGNTGELFF. The CDR3, as DNA: TGTGCCAGCAGCTCCCGGGACAGGGGGAACACCGGGGAGCTGTTTTTT.

The J gene is TRBJ1-2, the V gene TRBV2, with TRBD1 matching over 7 bases. Trimming took 8 bases from V and 4 from J; bases not matched to a gene: 7. The germline V gene encodes CDR1 SNHLY and CDR2 FYNNEI. The CDR3 covers 13 residues. CDR3: CASGQEVGYGYTF. The CDR3 DNA sequence: TGTGCCAGCGGACAGGAGGTGGGCTATGGCTACACCTTC.

The rearrangement uses TRBV7-2 and TRBJ1-5; 10 positions match TRBD1. The junction had 1 base not matched to a gene; V was cut back by 1 base and J by 4 bases. The germline V gene encodes CDR1 SGHTA and CDR2 FQGNSA. The CDR3 is made up of 15 amino acids. CDR3 in amino acids: CASSLGQGANQPQHF. The CDR3 nucleotides are TGTGCCAGCAGCTTAGGACAGGGGGCGAATCAGCCCCAGCATTTT.

This rearrangement joins TRBV19 to TRBJ1-3, with 7 bases lining up with TRBD1. Germline trimming cut 7 bases from V and 5 bases from J; bases unmatched to any gene: 14. The CDR3 has 16 amino acids. Looked up from germline, CDR1 is LNHDA and CDR2 is SQIVND (reference sequence). The CDR3 protein is CASTPLAGGFRNTIYF. Here the CDR3 DNA reads TGTGCCAGTACACCCCTGGCAGGGGGTTTCCGAAACACCATATATTTT.

CDR3 sequence (DNA): TGCGCCAGCAGCTTGGAGGCAGGGTTGACTGAAGCTTTCTTT. It is translated as CASSLEAGLTEAFF. The rearrangement uses TRBV5-1 and TRBJ1-1, with a tentative D call TRBD1 (5 bases). Trimming took 0 bases from V and 5 from J, leaving 11 bases between them. The CDR3 is made up of 14 amino acids. Germline loops: CDR1 SGHRS, CDR2 YFSETQ.

CDR3 in DNA: TGCGCCAGCAGCCAGGGGGTCTCGGGGGATCAGCCCCAGCATTTT. Protein: CASSQGVSGDQPQHF. The J gene is TRBJ1-5, the V gene TRBV4-1; a weak D match, TRBD1 (5 bases). This CDR3 has 15 amino acids. V was pared by 3 bases and J by 5 bases, with 14 bases between. The V gene's germline CDR1 is MGHRA and CDR2 YSYEKL.

The CDR3 loop reads CASSPTDIQYF. The DNA for the CDR3 is TGTGCCAGCAGCCCCACGGACATTCAGTACTTC. The chain has TRBV7-9 and TRBJ2-4; D remains ambiguous. The CDR3 has 11 residues. CDR1 and CDR2 (germline): SEHNR, FQNEAQ (reference sequence). The V and J ends lost 5 bases and 8 bases respectively, with 7 bases between them.

V gene TRBV6-5 combines with J gene TRBJ1-2; D remains unclear. Germline CDR1 is MNHEY and CDR2 is SVGAGI. CDR3 length: 14 amino acids. V gave up 0 bases and J gave up 6 bases, with 11 bases separating them. Here the CDR3 DNA reads TGTGCCAGCAGTTACTCGACAAAGCGGAATGGCTACACCTTC. Residues: CASSYSTKRNGYTF.

The CDR3 here is CASSQVMNTEAFF. CDR3 DNA sequence: TGCGCCAGCAGTCAGGTCATGAACACTGAAGCTTTCTTT. This chain uses TRBV5-1 with TRBJ1-1; D gene unclear. CDR3 length: 13 residues. Germline V gene lookup returns CDR1 SGHRS and CDR2 YFSETQ. V gave up 5 bases and J gave up 0 bases, with 8 bases separating them.

As regards this clone: Within the sample, other DNA sequences also encode this same CDR3. The chain links TRBV3-1 (or the pseudogene TRBV3-2) to TRBJ1-2; 10 bases are a match to TRBD1. J was trimmed by 8 bases and V by 3 bases; bases with no gene match: 3. The length of the CDR3 is 13 residues. Germline loops: CDR1 LGHDT, CDR2 YNNKEL (reference sequence). The CDR3 region has the DNA TGTGCCAGCAGCCAGGGACAGGGGAGAGGCTACACCTTC. Amino acid sequence: CASSQGQGRGYTF.

This chain links TRBV7-9 with TRBJ1-4; no clear D gene. Trimming pared 5 bases from V and 5 bases from J, leaving 12 bases between. The CDR3 is 14 residues long. From germline, CDR1 is SEHNR and CDR2 FQNEAQ (reference sequence). The CDR3, as DNA: TGTGCCAGCAGCCCTGACAATAGAAATGAAAAACTGTTTTTT. Translating gives CASSPDNRNEKLFF. The full variable domain, completed using reference TRBV7-9 and TRBJ1-4, is DTGVSQNPRHKITKRGQNVTFRCDPISEHNRLYWYRQTLGQGPEFLTYFQNEAQLEKSRLLSDRFSAERPKGSFSTLEIQRTEQGDSAMYLCASSPDNRNEKLFFGSGTQLSVL.

The chain links TRBV6-2 or TRBV6-3 to TRBJ2-5; a possible D gene is TRBD1 (5 bases). The CDR3 is 14 residues long. V lost 0 bases and J 5 bases, leaving 10 bases between the germline ends. The V gene's germline CDR1 is MNHEY and CDR2 SVGEGT. This CDR3 is CASSYSAGRETQYF. The CDR3 coding sequence is TGTGCCAGCAGTTACTCCGCAGGGCGGGAGACCCAGTACTTC.

V gene TRBV11-2 combines with J gene TRBJ1-2, with 9 bases that match TRBD1. J gave up 8 bases and V 6 bases, and 4 bases lay outside the gene matches. Germline CDR1 and CDR2: SGHAT and FQNNGV. The CDR3 spans 12 residues. The CDR3 DNA is TGTGCCAGCAGTCGACAGGGGGTGGGCTACACCTTC. Protein product: CASSRQGVGYTF.

The J gene is TRBJ2-1, the V gene TRBV24-1, with a possible D match to TRBD1 (5 bases). Trimming removed 5 bases from V and 7 bases from J, with 20 bases in between. CDR1 and CDR2 from the germline V gene are KGHDR and SFDVKD. CDR3 length equals 16 residues. The CDR3 bases are TGTGCCACCAGTGGCTCTGGGAAAGCAGGGCAGAATGAGCAGTTCTTC. It codes for CATSGSGKAGQNEQFF.

The chain carries TRBV11-3 and TRBJ2-2, with D hard to call. The CDR3 covers 14 residues. Trimming took 5 bases from V and 4 from J, leaving 11 bases between them. Per the germline V gene, CDR1 is SGHNT and CDR2 is YENEEA. CDR3 in amino acids: CASSPVGGTGELFF. In DNA form, the CDR3 reads TGTGCCAGCAGCCCCGTCGGTGGCACCGGGGAGCTGTTTTTT.

In this sample, this clone turned up once. This sequence joins TRBV7-2 and TRBJ2-7; D is uncertain. The CDR3 spans 12 residues. V was trimmed by 0 bases and J by 4 bases, leaving 4 bases between them. From germline, CDR1 is SGHTA and CDR2 FQGNSA. DNA for the CDR3: TGTGCCAGCAGCTTAGCAGCGTACGAGCAGTACTTC. Its translation is CASSLAAYEQYF.

This clone showed up many times. The rearrangement links TRBV7-9 to TRBJ1-6; D is uncertain. This CDR3 is built from 15 residues. Germline-derived CDR1 and CDR2 are SEHNR and FQNEAQ (reference sequence). Trimming took 5 bases from V and 1 from J, leaving 9 bases between them. CDR3 nucleotide sequence: TGTGCCAGCAGCGGGAGCGGATCCTATAATTCACCCCTCCACTTT. This translates into CASSGSGSYNSPLHF. Together with reference TRBV7-9 and TRBJ1-6, the CDR3 gives the full variable domain: DTGVSQNPRHKITKRGQNVTFRCDPISEHNRLYWYRQTLGQGPEFLTYFQNEAQLEKSRLLSDRFSAERPKGSFSTLEIQRTEQGDSAMYLCASSGSGSYNSPLHFGNGTRLTVT.

The rearrangement links TRBV7-8 to TRBJ1-1; D unclear. Germline lookup yields CDR1 SGHVS and CDR2 FQNEAQ. V was cut by 1 base and J by 0 bases, with 12 bases left in between. This CDR3 has 16 residues. CDR3 coding DNA: TGTGCCAGCAGCTTAGACAGATTCAGCATGAACACTGAAGCTTTCTTT. Its protein product is CASSLDRFSMNTEAFF.

The chain has TRBV4-3 and TRBJ1-6; TRBD1 matches at 7 bases. V lost 4 bases to trimming and J lost 6 bases; unmatched junction nucleotides: 6. CDR3 length: 15 residues. Germline loops: CDR1 LGHNA, CDR2 YSLEER. The CDR3 loop reads CASSPRTGFNSPLHF. The CDR3 bases are TGCGCCAGCAGCCCCCGGACAGGTTTTAATTCACCCCTCCACTTT.

This clone has more than one count but fewer than ten. The chain combines TRBV24-1 with TRBJ2-7, with D perhaps TRBD2 (5 bases). CDR3 length equals 14 residues. Germline lookup yields CDR1 KGHDR and CDR2 SFDVKD. V was shortened by 4 bases and J by 2 bases, with 11 bases between the two germline ends. Here the CDR3 reads CATSDEGTTYEQYF. The CDR3 DNA reads as TGTGCCACCAGTGACGAGGGTACCACCTACGAGCAGTACTTC.

The chain is built from TRBV3-1 (or the pseudogene TRBV3-2) and TRBJ2-1; no reliable D call. CDR1 and CDR2 (germline): LGHDT, YNNKEL (reference sequence). This CDR3 spans 12 amino acids. V was clipped by 3 bases and J by 4 bases, with 4 bases between them. CDR3 coding DNA: TGTGCCAGCAGCCAGAGTTACAATGAGCAGTTCTTC. It is translated as CASSQSYNEQFF.

V is TRBV7-8 and J is TRBJ2-7; D perhaps matches TRBD2 (5 bases). V lost 3 bases to trimming and J lost 3 bases, with 12 bases between them. CDR3 length: 14 residues. From germline, CDR1 is SGHVS and CDR2 FQNEAQ. The CDR3 coding sequence is TGTGCCAGCAGCTTCGGTCTAGCAGTCTACGAGCAGTACTTC. This encodes CASSFGLAVYEQYF.

This chain uses TRBV15 with TRBJ2-1; D might be TRBD2 (7 bases). The CDR3 consists of 15 residues. CDR1 and CDR2 (germline): LNHNV, YYDKDF (reference sequence). Trimming shortened V by 0 bases and J by 9 bases, and 15 bases separated the two germline ends. As DNA, the CDR3 is TGTGCCACCAGCAGAGATCTGGCTAGGGGGGGTGAGCAGTTCTTC. Translation: CATSRDLARGGEQFF.

The genes are TRBV5-4 and TRBJ1-1; 7 nucleotides align to TRBD1. The CDR3 loop spans 15 amino acids. V shed 5 bases and J 1 base; nucleotides not matched to a gene: 8. Germline values: CDR1 SGHNT, CDR2 YYREEE (reference sequence). CDR3 region: CASSSRTGRNTEAFF. CDR3 sequence (DNA): TGTGCCAGCAGTTCCCGGACAGGCCGGAACACTGAAGCTTTCTTT.

This rearrangement joins TRBV13 to TRBJ2-1, with D perhaps matching TRBD2 (5 bases). CDR1 is PRHDT and CDR2 is FYEKMQ in the germline V gene (reference sequence). Trimming stripped 5 bases from V and 1 base from J, with 9 bases between. The CDR3 is 14 residues long. The CDR3 protein is CASSPGISYNEQFF. The CDR3 DNA reads TGTGCCAGCAGCCCGGGAATTTCCTACAATGAGCAGTTCTTC.

This rearrangement joins TRBV19 to TRBJ2-7; 9 positions match TRBD2. Unmatched junction bases numbered 8, after V lost 3 bases and J lost 5 bases. The germline gives CDR1 LNHDA, CDR2 SQIVND (reference sequence). CDR3 size: 15 residues. CDR3 bases: TGTGCCAGTAGTATTAGCGGGAGTATGCCCCACGAGCAGTACTTC. Translation: CASSISGSMPHEQYF.

This clone was observed a single time. The V gene is TRBV27, the J gene TRBJ1-5; D is uncertain. The CDR3 covers 16 residues. The germline gives CDR1 MNHEY, CDR2 SMNVEV (reference sequence). V lost 6 bases, J lost 0 bases, and 15 bases lay in between. This CDR3 is CASRIGGPYSNQPQHF. The CDR3, as DNA: TGTGCCAGCAGAATCGGAGGGCCTTATAGCAATCAGCCCCAGCATTTT.

This clone has only a few counts. V and J are TRBV4-2 and TRBJ2-1; no reliable D call. The CDR3 totals 12 residues. Germline CDR1 and CDR2: LGHNA and YNFKEQ. V lost 0 bases, J lost 9 bases, and 6 bases lay in between. The CDR3 is CASSQEAAEQFF. Here the CDR3 DNA reads TGTGCCAGCAGCCAAGAAGCTGCTGAGCAGTTCTTC.

The chain carries TRBV7-9 and TRBJ1-5; 7 nucleotides agree with TRBD1. The CDR3 sequence is 16 residues long. Trimming removed 5 bases from V and 0 bases from J; junction bases left unmatched: 7. CDR1 is SEHNR and CDR2 is FQNEAQ in the germline V gene (reference sequence). The CDR3 DNA sequence: TGTGCCAGCAGCCCCGGAGGGGGCTATAGCAATCAGCCCCAGCATTTT. Its translation is CASSPGGGYSNQPQHF.